The clone carrying this TCR beta chain was seen more than once but under ten times. Antigen unknown. This sample was taken from a study of response to subunit inactivated influenza vaccine. Study findings and constraints: The authors suggested that every seasonal influenza vaccination recruits few new T cells.

In TCRdb, the RT-PCR reads were re-called with MiXCR into one record per CDR3 protein. The sample lists hundreds of thousands of distinct CDR3 sequences; around 25% were seen once. The J segment lost 3 bases and the V segment lost 3 bases, leaving 4 bases of the junction unmatched. The length of the CDR3 is 13 residues. The germline gives CDR1 DFQATT, CDR2 SNEGSKA (reference sequence). The specimen was CD4+ T cells sorted from PBMCs, collected around 5 days after vaccination. The J gene is TRBJ2-7, the V gene TRBV20-1, with 8 positions matching TRBD2. This sequence originates from a man aged 45 to 65 who received an inactivated influenza vaccine. The CDR3 bases are TGCAGTGCTAGGATGACTAGCGACTACGAGCAGTACTTC. It specifies CSARMTSDYEQYF.